The 27 T cell receptor beta chains reported below all come from one sample, sequenced in a study of cytomegalovirus exposure and HLA in healthy donors. PCR employed 60 Vbeta and 13 Jbeta primers. This table comes from immunoSEQ multiplex PCR, and its TCRdb copy is limited to in-frame clones, with some not included. Of a few hundred thousand clones in the sample, around nine tenths are singletons; the top ten hold about 1.5%. Sequenced: PBMCs. These receptors all stem from a girl aged 2 to 10 in good health and CMV-seronegative.

CDR3 coding DNA: TGTGCCTGGAGTTCTGAACAGGGAGTAGGGACTGAAGCTTTCTTT. Translated: CAWSSEQGVGTEAFF. The gene calls are TRBV30 and TRBJ1-1; D possibly corresponds to TRBD1 (6 bases). V lost 2 bases and J 5 bases, leaving 18 bases between the germline ends. CDR3 length equals 15 residues. Germline CDR1 reads GTSNPN; CDR2 reads SVGIG (reference sequence).

J is TRBJ2-3 and V is TRBV19; maybe TRBD2 (5 bases). V shed 5 bases and J shed 2 bases, with 8 bases lying between them. CDR3 length equals 13 residues. Germline loops: CDR1 LNHDA, CDR2 SQIVND (reference sequence). This chain's CDR3 is CASSEDFTDTQYF. For the CDR3, the DNA is TGTGCCAGTAGTGAGGACTTCACAGATACGCAGTATTTT.

The chain is built from TRBV7-9 and TRBJ2-7, with D possibly TRBD1 on 5 matching bases. V was trimmed by 8 bases and J by 6 bases, leaving 23 bases between them. This CDR3 is built from 15 residues. The germline V gene has CDR1 SEHNR and CDR2 FQNEAQ (reference sequence). The DNA for the CDR3 is TGTGCCAGCTCGGCTACGGTCCGGACAACCTCCGAGCAGTACTTC. This gives the protein CASSATVRTTSEQYF.

For this clone: Additional DNA sequences in this sample encode the identical CDR3. The chain employs TRBV5-6 and TRBJ1-5; 8 bases are a match to TRBD1. After removal of 0 bases from V and 4 bases from J, the junction contained 0 bases not matched to a gene. The germline V gene has CDR1 SGHDT and CDR2 YYEEEE. The CDR3 runs to 14 residues. CDR3 amino acids: CASSLGTGNQPQHF. The CDR3, as DNA: TGTGCCAGCAGCTTGGGGACAGGGAATCAGCCCCAGCATTTT.

The V gene is TRBV5-1, the J gene TRBJ2-1; 9 bases are shared with TRBD2. CDR3 length: 16 amino acids. Trimming at V came to 4 bases and at J to 4 bases, leaving 9 bases not matched to a gene. Germline loops: CDR1 SGHRS, CDR2 YFSETQ. Written as DNA, the CDR3 is TGCGCCAGCAGCGGGAGCCCGACTAGCGGTTACAATGAGCAGTTCTTC. This codes for CASSGSPTSGYNEQFF.

The chain is built from TRBV7-8 and TRBJ2-6, with D maybe TRBD2 (7 bases). CDR3 length: 16 amino acids. V dropped 5 bases and J dropped 2 bases, with 13 bases sitting between them. In germline, CDR1 is SGHVS, CDR2 FQNEAQ. Written as DNA, the CDR3 is TGTGCCAGCAGCCCAGGAGGGGGGGCTGGGGCCAACGTCCTGACTTTC. The encoded protein is CASSPGGGAGANVLTF.

V is TRBV10-3 and J is TRBJ2-7; TRBD1 matches 7 bases. V shed 6 bases, J shed 0 bases, and the junction held 5 bases outside the gene matches. In germline, CDR1 is ENHRY, CDR2 SYGVKD. CDR3 length equals 14 residues. CDR3 DNA sequence: TGTGCCATCAGCGTGGACAGGTTCTCCTACGAGCAGTACTTC. Its protein is CAISVDRFSYEQYF.

J is TRBJ1-5 and V is TRBV10-3; the match to TRBD1 covers 8 bases. The CDR3 has 15 residues. Unmatched junction bases numbered 8, after V lost 4 bases and J lost 6 bases. Germline V gene data show CDR1 as ENHRY and CDR2 as SYGVKD. The CDR3 loop is CAISAGQGGSQPQHF. Written as DNA, the CDR3 is TGTGCCATCAGTGCCGGACAGGGAGGTAGTCAGCCCCAGCATTTT.

This clone appeared a single time. V is TRBV18 and J is TRBJ1-5; the D is unclear. Trimming shortened V by 3 bases and J by 2 bases, and 5 bases separated the two germline ends. The CDR3 spans 13 residues. Looked up from germline, CDR1 is KGHSH and CDR2 is LQKENI. The CDR3 coding sequence is TGTGCCAGCTCACCTGAGGGCAATCAGCCCCAGCATTTT. Encoded protein: CASSPEGNQPQHF.

The chain couples TRBV5-6 to TRBJ2-7, with no clear D. Germline lookup yields CDR1 SGHDT and CDR2 YYEEEE. The CDR3 is made up of 14 amino acids. V was clipped by 0 bases and J by 2 bases, with 9 bases between them. The CDR3 coding sequence is TGTGCCAGCAGCTTGGCGGTAGACACCTACGAGCAGTACTTC. Amino acids: CASSLAVDTYEQYF. Looking up the rest from reference TRBV5-6 and TRBJ2-7 gives the full variable domain: DAGVTQSPTHLIKTRGQQVTLRCSPKSGHDTVSWYQQALGQGPQFIFQYYEEEERQRGNFPDRFSGHQFPNYSSELNVNALLLGDSALYLCASSLAVDTYEQYFGPGTRLTVT.

V and J are TRBV5-1 and TRBJ2-7; D is unresolved. V was shortened by 5 bases and J by 3 bases, with 9 bases between the two germline ends. CDR1 and CDR2 from the germline V gene are SGHRS and YFSETQ. CDR3 length equals 12 residues. The CDR3 protein is CASSFNYYEQYF. Here the CDR3 DNA reads TGCGCCAGCAGTTTTAATTACTACGAGCAGTACTTC.

The genes are TRBV18 and TRBJ1-2; D remains unclear. CDR1 and CDR2 (germline): KGHSH, LQKENI. The V end was cut by 5 bases, the J end by 7 bases, with 17 bases between. This CDR3 contains 14 residues. CDR3 nucleotide sequence: TGTGCCAGCTCATTAAAGGCTACAGAATCTGGCTACACCTTC. Amino acids: CASSLKATESGYTF.

The CDR3 is CASSLDGRTSEKLFF. The DNA for the CDR3 is TGTGCCAGCAGCTTGGACGGCAGGACTTCTGAAAAACTGTTTTTT. J is TRBJ1-4 and V is TRBV5-4; D is undetermined. The CDR3 extends over 15 amino acids. Trimming cost V 0 bases and J 7 bases, with 13 bases left between them. Germline CDR1 reads SGHNT; CDR2 reads YYREEE (reference sequence).

The CDR3 loop reads CASSLSIAEQETQYF. The CDR3, as DNA: TGTGCCAGCAGCTTGTCTATTGCGGAGCAAGAGACCCAGTACTTC. The V call is TRBV5-4, the J call TRBJ2-5; D not resolved. Germline loops: CDR1 SGHNT, CDR2 YYREEE (reference sequence). The CDR3 sequence is 15 residues long. Trimming removed 1 base at V and 2 bases at J, with 12 bases between.

The chain combines TRBV15 with TRBJ2-7, with TRBD1 as a possible D gene (6 bases). There are 13 residues in the CDR3. Germline CDR1 reads LNHNV; CDR2 reads YYDKDF (reference sequence). V gave up 3 bases and J gave up 2 bases, with 8 bases separating them. For the CDR3, the DNA is TGTGCCACCAGCAGGGACAGAACCTACGAGCAGTACTTC. This sequence encodes CATSRDRTYEQYF.

This chain connects TRBV2 to TRBJ2-7, with 14 bases fitting TRBD2. V lost 9 bases to trimming and J lost 0 bases; unmatched junction nucleotides: 1. Germline V CDR1 and CDR2: SNHLY, FYNNEI. The CDR3 covers 14 residues. This CDR3 reads CARGTSGSSYEQYF. The DNA of the CDR3 is TGTGCCAGAGGGACTAGCGGGAGCTCCTACGAGCAGTACTTC.

The chain couples TRBV6-5 to TRBJ1-1, with a tentative D call TRBD1 (5 bases). CDR3 length equals 15 residues. V lost 0 bases, J lost 7 bases, and 15 bases lay in between. The V gene's germline CDR1 is MNHEY and CDR2 SVGAGI. The chain's CDR3 is CASSYSKLGPSEAFF. DNA of the CDR3: TGTGCCAGCAGTTACTCGAAGCTGGGGCCCAGTGAAGCTTTCTTT.

The chain links TRBV30 to TRBJ1-1; the D gene is possibly TRBD1 (5 bases). Germline V lookup: CDR1 GTSNPN, CDR2 SVGIG (reference sequence). Between the trimmed V and J ends, which lost 1 base and 5 bases, there was a span of 14 bases. The CDR3 runs 14 residues. For the CDR3, the DNA is TGTGCCTGGAGTGACGGCAGGGAAGTAACTGAAGCTTTCTTT. Its translation: CAWSDGREVTEAFF.

The V and J genes are TRBV27 and TRBJ1-1, with D possibly matching TRBD1 (6 bases). CDR1 is MNHEY, CDR2 SMNVEV, per germline (reference sequence). The CDR3 has 12 amino acids. The V and J ends lost 7 bases and 7 bases respectively, with 13 bases between them. This CDR3 reads CASNSVGGEAFF. DNA of the CDR3: TGTGCCAGCAACTCGGTAGGGGGTGAAGCTTTCTTT.

A single count supports this clone. The chain joins TRBV7-6 to TRBJ2-3; TRBD2 agrees at 8 bases. Germline CDR1 is SGHVS and CDR2 is FNYEAQ. The CDR3 consists of 14 residues. V dropped 3 bases and J dropped 1; count of bases not matched to a gene: 0. Written as DNA, the CDR3 is TGTGCCAGCAGCTTGACTAGCGGCACAGATACGCAGTATTTT. It is translated as CASSLTSGTDTQYF. The complete variable domain, with remaining parts taken from reference TRBV7-6 and TRBJ2-3, reads GAGVSQSPRYKVTKRGQDVALRCDPISGHVSLYWYRQALGQGPEFLTYFNYEAQQDKSGLPNDRFSAERPEGSISTLTIQRTEQRDSAMYRCASSLTSGTDTQYFGPGTRLTVL.

This chain joins TRBV29-1 and TRBJ2-5; 10 bases agree with TRBD2. The germline gives CDR1 SQVTM, CDR2 ANQGSEA. V lost 5 bases, J lost 5 bases, and 2 bases stayed unmatched. This CDR3 region has 12 residues. CDR3 region: CSVSGRGETQYF. The CDR3 DNA reads TGCAGCGTTAGCGGGAGGGGGGAGACCCAGTACTTC.

V usage is TRBV9 and J usage is TRBJ1-2; possible D gene TRBD1, 5 bases. Per germline, CDR1 SGDLS and CDR2 YYNGEE. The ends were cut back, 7 bases at V and 2 bases at J, with 9 bases in the middle. The CDR3 extends over 12 amino acids. CDR3 nucleotides: TGTGCCAGCCGCGGGGCAAACTATGGCTACACCTTC. Its protein product is CASRGANYGYTF.

The sample holds a few counts of this clone. This sequence joins TRBV10-2 and TRBJ2-5; 7 bases are shared with TRBD2. With V trimmed by 6 bases and J by 5 bases, 12 bases remained unmatched. CDR1 is WSHSY, CDR2 SAAADI, per germline. CDR3 length: 15 residues. CDR3 sequence reads: CASRDHRGGRETQYF. The CDR3 coding sequence is TGCGCCAGCAGAGATCACCGGGGAGGGAGGGAGACCCAGTACTTC.

The rearrangement joins TRBV5-1 to TRBJ1-1; D is possibly TRBD1 (6 bases). The CDR3 covers 16 residues. Trimming took off 6 bases at V and 2 bases at J, with 20 bases between the two ends. Germline lookup yields CDR1 SGHRS and CDR2 YFSETQ. The CDR3 DNA reads TGCGCCAGCACTCCGGGGGGGGCGCGGGTAAACACTGAAGCTTTCTTT. This translates into CASTPGGARVNTEAFF.

The chain recombines TRBV19 with TRBJ2-7; TRBD1 is a possible D gene (5 bases). This CDR3 has 12 amino acids. Looked up from germline, CDR1 is LNHDA and CDR2 is SQIVND (reference sequence). V was pared by 3 bases and J by 6 bases, with 9 bases between. As DNA, the CDR3 is TGTGCCAGTAGTATGCAGGGCGGCGAGCAGTACTTC. Residues: CASSMQGGEQYF.

J is TRBJ1-2 and V is TRBV6-6; D gene uncertain. The CDR3 extends over 11 amino acids. V was shortened by 3 bases and J by 8 bases, with 7 bases between the two germline ends. Germline V gene lookup returns CDR1 MNHNY and CDR2 SVGAGI (reference sequence). The CDR3 is CASSYIVGYTF. The CDR3 DNA sequence: TGTGCCAGCAGTTATATCGTCGGCTACACCTTC.

This rearrangement joins TRBV27 to TRBJ2-5; TRBD2 matches 14 bases. With V trimmed by 5 bases and J by 1 base, 6 bases remained unmatched. In germline, CDR1 is MNHEY, CDR2 SMNVEV (reference sequence). The CDR3 contains 17 residues. DNA of the CDR3: TGTGCCAGCAGTCGGACTAGCGGGGGGCTCAGCCAAGAGACCCAGTACTTC. Translated: CASSRTSGGLSQETQYF.